The next 3 T cell receptor beta chains were all read from a single sample in a study of CD8 T cells in Susac syndrome. Reverse transcription used about 0.5 to 1 ug RNA and random hexamers. One entry per CDR3 protein results from TCRdb running MiXCR on the immunoSEQ multiplex PCR reads. The sample lists some 100,000 distinct CDR3 sequences, around 95% occurring once. The material sequenced was CD4+ T cells from PBMCs. The receptors come from a human donor in good health.

This chain connects TRBV6-4 to TRBJ2-2; D not resolved. The CDR3 has 14 amino acids. The V gene's germline CDR1 is MRHNA and CDR2 SNTAGT. Trimming cost V 2 bases and J 2 bases, with 6 bases left between them. In DNA form, the CDR3 reads TGTGCCAGCAGTGACGAGGTTAACACCGGGGAGCTGTTTTTT. Protein product: CASSDEVNTGELFF.

The chain recombines TRBV23-1 with TRBJ2-5; weak D call: TRBD2 (5 bases). TRBV23-1 has ORF status, its function being uncertain. This CDR3 region has 16 residues. Trimming pared 2 bases from V and 1 base from J, leaving 14 bases between. This CDR3 is CASSQEGRTVQETQYF. The CDR3 nucleotides read TGCGCCAGCAGTCAAGAGGGTCGGACGGTCCAAGAGACCCAGTACTTC.

V is TRBV6-2 or TRBV6-3 and J is TRBJ2-6; 9 bases are a match to TRBD1. Looked up from germline, CDR1 is MNHEY and CDR2 is SVGEGT. The junction had 11 bases not matched to a gene; V was cut back by 2 bases and J by 0 bases. The length of the CDR3 is 20 residues. CDR3 coding DNA: TGTGCCAGCAGTTACGGACCGGGACAGGGAACCTTCTCTGGGGCCAACGTCCTGACTTTC. This gives the protein CASSYGPGQGTFSGANVLTF.